In its sample, the clone carrying this T cell receptor (beta chain) was seen a few times. What it binds is unknown. The sample belongs to a study of response to subunit inactivated influenza vaccine. General study results and limits: The authors offered the suggestion that each seasonal influenza vaccination recruits few new T cells.

TCRdb reprocessed the RT-PCR reads with MiXCR, giving one entry per CDR3 protein. The sample records a few hundred thousand distinct CDR3 sequences, around 9.9% being singletons. Germline loops: CDR1 SEHNR, CDR2 FQNEAQ (reference sequence). There are 16 residues in the CDR3. V shed 5 bases, J shed 2 bases, and the junction held 6 bases outside the gene matches. The source material was PBMCs from blood, sampled 40 to 50 days after vaccination. The sequence came from a man aged 50-59 years who received an inactivated influenza vaccine. The chain joins TRBV7-9 to TRBJ2-5, with 12 bases that match TRBD2. The CDR3 DNA follows: TGTGCCAGCAGCGCGATACTAGCGGGAGGTCAAGAGACCCAGTACTTC. It is translated as CASSAILAGGQETQYF.